This T cell receptor (beta chain) was sequenced during a study of blood T cell repertoires in COVID-19. Study at large: COVID-19 samples, acute and convalescent, were from the United States, Italy and Spain.

Here immunoSEQ multiplex PCR was the method, and the copy in TCRdb shows in-frame clones only, minus some. The table records over 200,000 clones, roughly 90% of them present only once. The V end lost 6 bases, the J end lost 9 bases, and 12 bases lay between the germline ends. CDR1 and CDR2 from the germline V gene are SNHLY and FYNNEI. The CDR3 has 13 residues. The receptor's source is a man aged 35 to 55 with active or convalescent COVID-19. This rearrangement joins TRBV2 to TRBJ1-6, with unresolved D. Sequencing used peripheral blood. The CDR3, as DNA: TGTGCCAGCAGACCTCTCGCTAGTTCACCCCTCCACTTT. Protein product: CASRPLASSPLHF.